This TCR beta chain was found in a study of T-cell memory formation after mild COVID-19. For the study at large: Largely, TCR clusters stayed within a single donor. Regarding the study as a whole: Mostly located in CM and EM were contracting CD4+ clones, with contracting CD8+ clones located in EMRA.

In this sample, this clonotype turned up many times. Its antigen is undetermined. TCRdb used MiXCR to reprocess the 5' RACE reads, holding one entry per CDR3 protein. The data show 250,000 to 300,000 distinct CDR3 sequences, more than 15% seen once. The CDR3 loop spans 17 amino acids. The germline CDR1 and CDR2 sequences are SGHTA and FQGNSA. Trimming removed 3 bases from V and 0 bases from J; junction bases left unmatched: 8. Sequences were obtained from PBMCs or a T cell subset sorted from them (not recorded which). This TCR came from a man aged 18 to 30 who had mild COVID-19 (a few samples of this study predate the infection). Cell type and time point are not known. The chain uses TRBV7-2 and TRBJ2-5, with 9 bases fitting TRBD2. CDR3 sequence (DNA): TGTGCCAGCAGCTTTAGCGGTCTAGCGGGGTACCAAGAGACCCAGTACTTC. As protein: CASSFSGLAGYQETQYF.